The clone carrying this TCR beta chain was picked up a small number of times. Its cognate antigen is unknown. The data originate from a study of naive and memory T cell subsets. Study-wide findings and caveats: Potentially, T cell activation and differentiation skew this RNA-based measurement.

TCR cDNA received a 3' ligated oligonucleotide that carried a UMI. Whole-blood samples were 2 to 2.5 ml of peripheral blood from healthy adult volunteers. Unsorted total RNA, 1 to 1000 ng, was DNase treated before reverse transcription. The germline gives CDR1 KGHSH, CDR2 LQKENI. Trimming shortened V by 0 bases and J by 1 base, and 12 bases separated the two germline ends. The CDR3 contains 16 residues. The SP2 primer and nested alpha and beta constant region primers amplified ligated cDNA in four rounds. TCRdb re-called the 5' RACE reads through MiXCR, storing one row per CDR3 protein. The table lists 50,000 or so distinct CDR3 sequences, around 7.3% of them singletons, with about 9.8% in the top ten.

J is TRBJ1-1 and V is TRBV18; perhaps TRBD1 as D (5 bases). The TCR originated in a male donor in good health. CDR3 sequence reads: CASSPPRTGANTEAFF. CDR3 nucleotide sequence: TGTGCCAGCTCACCACCAAGGACCGGGGCGAACACTGAAGCTTTCTTT.